This TCR beta chain comes out of a study of neurological immune-mediated disorders. The study's findings and limits: TCR-beta repertoires seemed private in all groups, with no expanded CDR3 amino acid sequences shared. Phylogenetic grouping assigned the repertoires of 18 of 34 multiple sclerosis patients to one related-CDR3 cluster, which constitutes a possible signature.

TCRdb passed the 5' RACE reads through MiXCR, listing each CDR3 protein once. The sample shows 30,000 to 40,000 distinct CDR3 sequences, 3.5% to 4% of them seen only once. This clonotype was seen repeatedly, ten times or more. Its antigen is unidentified. One junction end does not reproduce the germline sequence, and a read error may be involved. The germline CDR1 and CDR2 sequences are DFQATT and SNEGSKA (reference sequence). This CDR3 has 10 amino acids. The source material was PBMCs. The clonotype comes from a man under 40 with multiple sclerosis. J is TRBJ2-1 and V is TRBV20-1; D is undetermined. The CDR3 loop reads CSAKGPPWIF. The DNA of the CDR3 is TGCAGTGCTAAAGGCCCCCCCTGGATCTTC.